Below are 12 T cell receptor beta chains sequenced from a single sample in a study of cytomegalovirus exposure and HLA in healthy donors. Vbeta (60) and Jbeta (13) primers were used in the PCR. Assay: immunoSEQ multiplex PCR; the TCRdb copy retains only in-frame clones and omits some. The sample lists under 200,000 clones, 80% to 90% occurring once. The sequencing input was PBMCs. The receptors derive from a man aged 50-60 years in good health and CMV-seropositive.

J is TRBJ2-5 and V is TRBV6-1; D remains unclear. Germline V gives CDR1 MNHNS, CDR2 SASEGT. CDR3 length: 13 amino acids. V was shortened by 6 bases and J by 5 bases, with 13 bases between the two germline ends. CDR3: CASSTLGRETQYF. The CDR3 region has the DNA TGTGCCAGCAGCACTCTCGGTCGGGAGACCCAGTACTTC.

The chain links TRBV9 to TRBJ1-2, with D tentatively TRBD1 (6 bases). This CDR3 spans 14 amino acids. Germline V lookup: CDR1 SGDLS, CDR2 YYNGEE. With 0 bases removed from V and 6 bases from J, the gap between germline ends came to 12 bases. CDR3 residues: CASSVGGGENGYTF. CDR3 nucleotide sequence: TGTGCCAGCAGCGTAGGAGGGGGGGAGAATGGCTACACCTTC.

The chain combines TRBV5-1 with TRBJ2-7; D possibly corresponds to TRBD1 (6 bases). The germline CDR1 and CDR2 sequences are SGHRS and YFSETQ. The CDR3 totals 14 residues. The ends were cut back, 5 bases at V and 7 bases at J, with 19 bases in the middle. The CDR3 region is CASRESQGKKEQYF. The CDR3 DNA reads TGCGCCAGCAGAGAATCTCAGGGGAAGAAGGAGCAGTACTTC.

The gene calls are TRBV5-1 and TRBJ2-1; TRBD1 matches at 7 bases. This CDR3 spans 14 amino acids. After removal of 2 bases from V and 7 bases from J, the junction contained 6 bases not matched to a gene. The germline V gene has CDR1 SGHRS and CDR2 YFSETQ. CDR3 loop: CASSLGQERNEQFF. CDR3 in DNA: TGCGCCAGCAGCTTAGGACAGGAGAGGAATGAGCAGTTCTTC.

The chain is built from TRBV5-6 and TRBJ2-1, with 7 bases that match TRBD1. Germline loops: CDR1 SGHDT, CDR2 YYEEEE. After removal of 7 bases from V and 8 bases from J, the junction contained 18 bases not matched to a gene. This CDR3 spans 16 amino acids. The DNA for the CDR3 is TGTGCCAGCGGGCCTAACAGGGGCAACGGCGTCTATGAGCAGTTCTTC. Its protein is CASGPNRGNGVYEQFF.

This clone was seen just once. The chain is built from TRBV18 and TRBJ2-3; D ambiguous. Germline V lookup: CDR1 KGHSH, CDR2 LQKENI. This CDR3 has 16 amino acids. Trimming cost V 0 bases and J 6 bases, with 16 bases left between them. CDR3 in DNA: TGTGCCAGCTCACCACCCAGAGGTGGAGACTGGGATACGCAGTATTTT. It yields the protein CASSPPRGGDWDTQYF.

V gene TRBV2 combines with J gene TRBJ2-2; 8 bases map to TRBD1. The J segment lost 5 bases and the V segment lost 8 bases, leaving 7 bases of the junction unmatched. This CDR3 has 14 amino acids. Germline V CDR1 and CDR2: SNHLY, FYNNEI. This CDR3 is CASGGQVITGELFF. The CDR3 DNA reads as TGTGCCAGCGGGGGACAGGTTATTACCGGGGAGCTGTTTTTT.

This chain uses TRBV6-5 with TRBJ2-1; 8 bases are a match to TRBD1. The junction had 9 bases not matched to a gene; V was cut back by 5 bases and J by 12 bases. The germline CDR1 and CDR2 sequences are MNHEY and SVGAGI. The CDR3 length is 13 residues. The CDR3 region is CASSHDRGGGQFF. CDR3 bases: TGTGCCAGCAGTCACGACAGGGGTGGTGGGCAGTTCTTC.

This clone was counted only a few times. The chain joins TRBV9 to TRBJ2-3; 8 bases line up with TRBD1. After removal of 3 bases from V and 2 bases from J, the junction contained 8 bases not matched to a gene. The CDR3 is 16 residues long. Germline lookup yields CDR1 SGDLS and CDR2 YYNGEE. The CDR3 sequence is CASSGGQGSFTDTQYF. CDR3 coding DNA: TGTGCCAGCAGCGGAGGACAGGGCTCCTTCACAGATACGCAGTATTTT.

The chain couples TRBV21-1 to TRBJ2-2; the D segment call TRBD2 is taken from the table without a DNA check. TRBV21-1 has pseudogene status. The length of the CDR3 is 18 residues. CDR3 DNA: TGTGCCAGCAGCAGGATTAGCGGGACCCGGACGAACACCGGGGAGCTGTTTTTT. Translated: CASSRISGTRTNTGELFF.

J is TRBJ1-5 and V is TRBV6-6, with D maybe TRBD1 (6 bases). V lost 6 bases to trimming and J lost 6 bases, with 21 bases between them. CDR3 length: 16 residues. Per the germline V gene, CDR1 is MNHNY and CDR2 is SVGAGI (reference sequence). CDR3 DNA sequence: TGTGCCAGCAGGAATTCGGAGAGGGGGTCGGGTCAGCCCCAGCATTTT. Protein product: CASRNSERGSGQPQHF.

The V gene is TRBV7-2, the J gene TRBJ2-7; D uncertain. The germline V and J ends were trimmed by 2 bases and 0 bases, with 5 bases remaining between them. The CDR3 loop spans 13 amino acids. Germline loops: CDR1 SGHTA, CDR2 FQGNSA. The CDR3 region is CASSLTDSYEQYV. As DNA, the CDR3 is TGTGCCAGCAGCTTAACGGACTCCTACGAGCAGTACGTC.